The 2 T cell receptor beta chains below come from one sample, sequenced in a study of OX40 agonist ivuxolimab in advanced cancers. TCRdb keeps only in-frame clones here, not all; method: immunoSEQ multiplex PCR. The sample lists about 67,000 clones; over 80% were seen once. Sequencing was performed on CD4+ or CD8+ T cells sorted from blood, taken in a trial of the OX40 agonist ivuxolimab. These TCRs come from an adult with an advanced solid tumor such as melanoma, head and neck, liver or kidney cancer.

V gene TRBV6-4 combines with J gene TRBJ2-2; a possible D gene is TRBD1 (6 bases). This CDR3 is built from 14 residues. The germline CDR1 and CDR2 sequences are MRHNA and SNTAGT. Trimming shortened V by 3 bases and J by 4 bases, and 9 bases separated the two germline ends. CDR3 nucleotide sequence: TGTGCCAGCAGTGAGCAGGGGAGCACCGGGGAGCTGTTTTTT. This translates into CASSEQGSTGELFF.

This clone is medium-sized. The chain recombines TRBV11-2 with TRBJ2-7; TRBD2 matches 8 bases. Germline V gene data show CDR1 as SGHAT and CDR2 as FQNNGV. Losses at the gene ends were 5 bases for V and 2 bases for J; bases not matched to a gene: 8. CDR3 length equals 15 residues. CDR3 DNA sequence: TGTGCCAGCAGCCCAGTAGTAGCGGGAACCTACGAGCAGTACTTC. Its protein is CASSPVVAGTYEQYF.